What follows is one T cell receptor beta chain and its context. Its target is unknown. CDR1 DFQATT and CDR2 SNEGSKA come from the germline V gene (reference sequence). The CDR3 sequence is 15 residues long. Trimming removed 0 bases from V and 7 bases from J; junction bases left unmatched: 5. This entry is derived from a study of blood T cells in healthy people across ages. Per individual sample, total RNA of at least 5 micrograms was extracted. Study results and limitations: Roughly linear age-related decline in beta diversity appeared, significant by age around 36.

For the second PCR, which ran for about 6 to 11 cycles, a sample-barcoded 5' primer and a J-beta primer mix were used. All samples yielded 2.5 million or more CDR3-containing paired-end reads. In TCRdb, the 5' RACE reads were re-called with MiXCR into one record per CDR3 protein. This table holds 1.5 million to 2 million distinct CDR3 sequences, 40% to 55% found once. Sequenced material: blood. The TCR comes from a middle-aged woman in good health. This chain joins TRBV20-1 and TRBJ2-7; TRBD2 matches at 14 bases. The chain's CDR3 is CSARDRLAGGREQYF. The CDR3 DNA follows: TGCAGTGCTAGAGATCGACTAGCGGGGGGGAGGGAGCAGTACTTC.